The 23 T cell receptor beta chains in this list originate from one sample, sequenced in a study of blood T cells in healthy people across ages (dated by TCRdb to about 2015). The library was prepared using 5' RACE. Data came from an Illumina HiSeq 2500. A second PCR of about 6 to 11 cycles was performed with a sample-barcoded 5' primer and a J-beta primer mix. The public sequencing data were trimmed at Q25 with fastp and processed into clonotypes with MiXCR by TCRdb, which kept only in-frame beta chains. Every distinct CDR3 protein forms one entry, paired with its most common genes and DNA. The sample table records about 640,000 distinct CDR3 sequences; less than 45% of these occur just once. 25% to 35% of the sample belongs to the ten largest clones. The sequenced sample was blood. The source is a man at least 80 years old in good health.

Note on this clonotype: A junction end diverges from the germline sequence, so it may reflect a read error. V usage is TRBV6-2 or TRBV6-3 and J usage is TRBJ2-7, with unresolved D. The CDR3 loop spans 13 amino acids. Germline V gene sequence: CDR1 MNHEY, CDR2 SVGEGT. In nucleotides, the CDR3 is TGTGCCAGCAGTGACTCGTTTCCCTACGAGCAGTACTTC. It translates to CASSDSFPYEQYF.

The rearrangement joins TRBV20-1 to TRBJ1-3, with 9 bases identical to TRBD1. This CDR3 is built from 15 residues. Trimming cost V 3 bases and J 2 bases; bases outside gene matches: 5. Per germline, CDR1 DFQATT and CDR2 SNEGSKA (reference sequence). This chain's CDR3 is CSASPGQGAGNTIYF. The CDR3 nucleotides are TGCAGTGCTAGTCCGGGACAGGGTGCTGGAAACACCATATATTTT.

To note about this clonotype: This may arise from a read error, as a much more abundant clone is one base away. V usage is TRBV27 and J usage is TRBJ2-5; possible D gene TRBD2, 5 bases. The germline V gene encodes CDR1 MNHEY and CDR2 SMNVEV (reference sequence). CDR3 length: 15 amino acids. Trimming pared 10 bases from V and 2 bases from J, leaving 20 bases between. CDR3 DNA sequence: TGTGCCACGCGAAGCATGCATCGGGAACAAGAGACCCAGTACTTC. Translation: CATRSMHREQETQYF.

The sample holds many counts of this clonotype. V usage is TRBV27 and J usage is TRBJ2-3; no firm D call. The germline gives CDR1 MNHEY, CDR2 SMNVEV (reference sequence). The CDR3 has 17 amino acids. Trimming took off 1 base at V and 1 base at J, with 15 bases between the two ends. The CDR3 DNA follows: TGTGCCAGCAGTTTATTACCTCGACTCCCCCGCACAGATACGCAGTATTTT. It yields the protein CASSLLPRLPRTDTQYF.

The CDR3 region has the DNA TGTGCCAGCAGCGTAGGACAAGGGGAGACCCAGTACTTC. As protein: CASSVGQGETQYF. This chain uses TRBV7-2 with TRBJ2-5; TRBD1 is a possible D gene (5 bases). Germline V gene sequence: CDR1 SGHTA, CDR2 FQGNSA. V was pared by 5 bases and J by 5 bases, with 12 bases between. CDR3 size: 13 residues.

The genes are TRBV3-1 and TRBJ1-2; 10 nucleotides match TRBD1. V lost 3 bases, J lost 7 bases, and 5 bases stayed unmatched. Germline-derived CDR1 and CDR2 are LGHDT and YNNKEL (reference sequence). The CDR3 loop spans 14 amino acids. CDR3 loop: CASSQTGTGAGYTF. The CDR3 DNA sequence: TGTGCCAGCAGCCAGACCGGGACAGGGGCTGGCTACACCTTC.

This clonotype was counted only a few times. The chain carries TRBV29-1 and TRBJ2-2, with D possibly being TRBD2 (5 bases). The CDR3 consists of 14 residues. Trimming took off 2 bases at V and 7 bases at J, with 14 bases between the two ends. Germline values: CDR1 SQVTM, CDR2 ANQGSEA. The DNA of the CDR3 is TGCAGCGTTGAATTGGGGAGTGCTTTCGGGGAGCTGTTTTTT. Translating gives CSVELGSAFGELFF.

J is TRBJ2-7 and V is TRBV7-8, with 7 bases that match TRBD2. The CDR3 loop spans 15 amino acids. Germline V gene data show CDR1 as SGHVS and CDR2 as FQNEAQ. Trimming cost V 4 bases and J 3 bases; bases outside gene matches: 9. In nucleotides, the CDR3 is TGTGCCAGCAGCTCGACTTCTAGCGGATACTACGAGCAGTACTTC. Translated, it gives CASSSTSSGYYEQYF. The variable domain in full, completed from reference TRBV7-8 and TRBJ2-7, reads GAGVSQSPRYKVAKRGQDVALRCDPISGHVSLFWYQQALGQGPEFLTYFQNEAQLDKSGLPSDRFFAERPEGSVSTLKIQRTQQEDSAVYLCASSSTSSGYYEQYFGPGTRLTVT.

A few counts support this clonotype. This chain uses TRBV27 with TRBJ2-3; D tentatively reads TRBD1 or TRBD2 (6 bases each). This CDR3 has 13 amino acids. Germline CDR1 is MNHEY and CDR2 is SMNVEV (reference sequence). Trimming shortened V by 4 bases and J by 6 bases, and 11 bases separated the two germline ends. The CDR3 sequence: CASSYGGPDTQYF. The CDR3 nucleotides are TGTGCCAGCAGTTATGGGGGGCCGGATACGCAGTATTTT.

This clonotype occurred a few times. This chain links TRBV6-2 or TRBV6-3 with TRBJ2-7; D unclear. The germline CDR1 and CDR2 sequences are MNHEY and SVGEGT. Trimming pared 4 bases from V and 5 bases from J, leaving 21 bases between. The CDR3 extends over 16 amino acids. The CDR3 DNA reads TGTGCCAGCAGTTTCATACCGGGCCCAGGAAGGGACGAGCAGTACTTC. Translated, it gives CASSFIPGPGRDEQYF.

V usage is TRBV11-2 and J usage is TRBJ2-3; D might be TRBD1 (6 bases). Trimming shortened V by 2 bases and J by 2 bases, and 14 bases separated the two germline ends. Germline values: CDR1 SGHAT, CDR2 FQNNGV. CDR3 size: 16 residues. The CDR3 sequence: CASSLWAGANTDTQYF. As DNA, the CDR3 is TGTGCCAGCAGCTTATGGGCAGGGGCGAACACAGATACGCAGTATTTT.

The chain is built from TRBV7-6 and TRBJ2-3, with 13 bases lining up with TRBD2. J gave up 0 bases and V 5 bases, and 5 bases lay outside the gene matches. Germline lookup yields CDR1 SGHVS and CDR2 FNYEAQ. CDR3 size: 17 residues. In nucleotides, the CDR3 is TGTGCCAGCAGCACGGGACTAGCGGGATCAAGCACAGATACGCAGTATTTT. Translated: CASSTGLAGSSTDTQYF.

The chain carries TRBV7-2 and TRBJ2-7; 10 positions match TRBD1. V dropped 1 base and J dropped 6; count of bases not matched to a gene: 3. This CDR3 is 14 amino acids long. Looked up from germline, CDR1 is SGHTA and CDR2 is FQGNSA. CDR3 nucleotide sequence: TGTGCCAGCAGCTTAGGGACAGGGGGGGGCGAGCAGTACTTC. Its translation: CASSLGTGGGEQYF.

The chain joins TRBV28 to TRBJ1-5; no clear D gene. Germline CDR1 is MDHEN and CDR2 is SYDVKM. Trimming pared 1 base from V and 4 bases from J, leaving 14 bases between. The CDR3 covers 16 residues. CDR3: CASSLLQFVRNQPQHF. CDR3 bases: TGTGCCAGCAGTTTATTACAGTTCGTGCGTAATCAGCCCCAGCATTTT. Complete variable domain (other parts from reference TRBV28 and TRBJ1-5): DVKVTQSSRYLVKRTGEKVFLECVQDMDHENMFWYRQDPGLGLRLIYFSYDVKMKEKGDIPEGYSVSREKKERFSLILESASTNQTSMYLCASSLLQFVRNQPQHFGDGTRLSIL.

This clonotype was observed a few times. The V gene is TRBV27, the J gene TRBJ2-1, with 11 bases matching TRBD2. V trimming: 6 bases; J trimming: 5 bases; junction bases outside the gene matches: 3. The CDR3 has 14 amino acids. Germline V gene sequence: CDR1 MNHEY, CDR2 SMNVEV (reference sequence). The CDR3: CASRTSGTHNEQFF. CDR3 DNA sequence: TGTGCCAGCAGGACTAGCGGGACCCACAATGAGCAGTTCTTC.

The chain is built from TRBV5-1 and TRBJ2-4; 9 nucleotides match TRBD2. Losses at the gene ends were 3 bases for V and 7 bases for J; bases not matched to a gene: 17. This CDR3 spans 18 amino acids. In germline, CDR1 is SGHRS, CDR2 YFSETQ. This CDR3 is CASSSEGPSGTGFNIQYF. CDR3 DNA: TGCGCCAGCAGCTCCGAGGGTCCTAGCGGGACGGGGTTCAACATTCAGTACTTC. The entire variable domain, with the rest obtained from reference TRBV5-1 and TRBJ2-4, is as follows: KAGVTQTPRYLIKTRGQQVTLSCSPISGHRSVSWYQQTPGQGLQFLFEYFSETQRNKGNFPGRFSGRQFSNSRSEMNVSTLELGDSALYLCASSSEGPSGTGFNIQYFGAGTRLSVL.

Worth noting for this clonotype: Given a much more abundant clone one base away, this may be a read error. V is TRBV6-2 or TRBV6-3 and J is TRBJ2-3; the match to TRBD2 covers 10 bases. Per the germline V gene, CDR1 is MNHEY and CDR2 is SVGEGT. The trim removed 5 bases at V and 5 bases at J, leaving 10 bases unmatched. The CDR3 contains 16 residues. The CDR3 DNA is TGTGCCAGCAGTCCCGTCGGGACTAGCGCCCTAGATACGCAGTATTTT. This gives the protein CASSPVGTSALDTQYF.

The rearrangement uses TRBV6-1 and TRBJ1-4; D is perhaps TRBD1 (6 bases). V lost 2 bases, J lost 5 bases, and 9 bases lay in between. This CDR3 region has 14 residues. Germline loops: CDR1 MNHNS, CDR2 SASEGT. The CDR3: CASSEQGTNEKLFF. CDR3 nucleotides: TGTGCCAGCAGTGAACAGGGGACAAATGAAAAACTGTTTTTT.

V usage is TRBV20-1 and J usage is TRBJ2-7; the D is unclear. From germline, CDR1 is DFQATT and CDR2 SNEGSKA (reference sequence). There are 15 residues in the CDR3. V lost 5 bases to trimming and J lost 1 base, with 18 bases between them. Here the CDR3 DNA reads TGCAGTGCTTCCCCCTCCCGGGTAGGATCCTACGAGCAGTACTTC. Protein: CSASPSRVGSYEQYF.

This clonotype has a handful of counts. CDR3 DNA sequence: TGCGCCAGTCGGAAGACAGGGGCGTACCAAGAGACCCAGTACTTC. Translation: CASRKTGAYQETQYF. The chain employs TRBV5-1 and TRBJ2-5; 8 bases map to TRBD1. This CDR3 has 15 amino acids. In germline, CDR1 is SGHRS, CDR2 YFSETQ. J lost 0 bases, V lost 8 bases, and 9 bases had no gene match.

This clonotype has just a few counts. The chain employs TRBV2 and TRBJ2-1; perhaps D is TRBD1 or TRBD2 (5 bases each). Germline CDR1 and CDR2: SNHLY and FYNNEI. The V end was cut by 6 bases, the J end by 0 bases, with 12 bases between. This CDR3 has 15 amino acids. CDR3 nucleotides: TGTGCCAGCAGGGGGGACCGAAGCTCCTACAATGAGCAGTTCTTC. It encodes CASRGDRSSYNEQFF.

In this sample, this clonotype turned up once. This chain connects TRBV27 to TRBJ2-7; a weak D match, TRBD2 (7 bases). Trimming shortened V by 6 bases and J by 2 bases, and 17 bases separated the two germline ends. The germline V gene has CDR1 MNHEY and CDR2 SMNVEV (reference sequence). The CDR3 is made up of 15 amino acids. The CDR3 reads CASRLKKGGTYEQYF. As DNA, the CDR3 is TGTGCCAGCAGACTTAAAAAGGGGGGGACCTACGAGCAGTACTTC.

The V gene is TRBV6-2 or TRBV6-3, the J gene TRBJ1-5; maybe TRBD1 (5 bases). The CDR3 sequence is 13 residues long. In germline, CDR1 is MNHEY, CDR2 SVGEGT. The V end was cut by 8 bases, the J end by 4 bases, with 12 bases between. The CDR3 is CASLDPGNQPQHF. The CDR3 DNA sequence: TGTGCCAGCCTGGACCCAGGGAATCAGCCCCAGCATTTT.